This TCR beta chain comes out of a study of blood T cell repertoires in COVID-19. The overall study: Samples representing acute and convalescent COVID-19 were sourced from the United States, Italy and Spain. The cDNA or gDNA used as material had been derived from T cells, B-cell-depleted T cells, or PBMCs.

The authors' processing: Researchers report that nucleated cell counts were estimated from reference gene primer amplification. Using immunoSEQ multiplex PCR, the repertoire was profiled, and TCRdb retains in-frame clones only, with some absent. V and J calls and clone size are given by that table; D and trimming were obtained from the DNA. Among 170,000 or so clones listed, over 80% were seen once. Patients at the Seattle site were enrolled during active infection and followed longitudinally. This clone was counted a few times. V was pared by 11 bases and J by 4 bases, with 13 bases of the junction left unmatched. The CDR3 spans 16 residues. Germline V gene sequence: CDR1 MNHEY, CDR2 SMNVEV (reference sequence).

This TCR derives from a woman aged 70-85 years with COVID-19, enrolled during active disease. The chain carries TRBV27 and TRBJ2-2; 10 nucleotides agree with TRBD2. Sequenced: peripheral blood. CDR3 region: CASYPSSGRTTGELFF. DNA of the CDR3: TGTGCCTCCTATCCCTCTAGCGGGAGAACCACCGGGGAGCTGTTTTTT.